These 13 T cell receptor beta chains originate from one sample sequenced in a study of blood T cell repertoires in COVID-19. Profiled with immunoSEQ multiplex PCR; TCRdb holds only in-frame clones, not every one. The sample has about 310,000 clones, 80% to 90% seen once. Sequencing input: peripheral blood. The receptors were sampled from a man aged 50-59 years with active or convalescent COVID-19.

This clone appeared once. The chain combines TRBV28 with TRBJ1-2, with 8 nucleotides matching TRBD1. CDR1 is MDHEN, CDR2 SYDVKM, per germline. J gave up 7 bases and V 3 bases, and 19 bases lay outside the gene matches. The CDR3 runs 18 residues. The CDR3 nucleotides read TGTGCCAGCAGTTTTCCGGCAGGGCAGGGGGCTGATCCAGGTGGCTACACCTTC. Protein product: CASSFPAGQGADPGGYTF.

The J gene is TRBJ1-3, the V gene TRBV6-5; D might be TRBD1 (6 bases). The CDR3 spans 13 residues. Germline lookup yields CDR1 MNHEY and CDR2 SVGAGI. With 8 bases removed from V and 1 base from J, the gap between germline ends came to 9 bases. This CDR3 is CASGQPSGNTIYF. In DNA, the CDR3 is TGTGCCAGCGGACAGCCGTCTGGAAACACCATATATTTT.

The V and J genes are TRBV19 and TRBJ2-7; 9 bases are shared with TRBD1. CDR1 is LNHDA and CDR2 is SQIVND in the germline V gene (reference sequence). The CDR3 length is 15 residues. The junction had 10 bases not matched to a gene; V was cut back by 6 bases and J by 4 bases. Here the CDR3 DNA reads TGTGCCAGTAGCCTACAGGGACAGGGAGTGTACGAGCAGTACTTC. This codes for CASSLQGQGVYEQYF.

The V and J genes are TRBV28 and TRBJ1-6; the D gene is possibly TRBD1 (6 bases). The CDR3 totals 15 residues. Germline values: CDR1 MDHEN, CDR2 SYDVKM. Trimming left V 4 bases short and J 1 base short, with 8 bases between. The CDR3 here is CASSSGVSYNSPLHF. CDR3 DNA sequence: TGTGCCAGCAGTTCAGGGGTATCCTATAATTCACCCCTCCACTTT.

The rearrangement uses TRBV10-3 and TRBJ2-7, with 8 bases fitting TRBD1. This CDR3 contains 14 residues. Trimming took 5 bases from V and 4 from J; bases not matched to a gene: 7. CDR1 ENHRY and CDR2 SYGVKD come from the germline V gene. CDR3 sequence reads: CAISSGGGRYEQYF. The DNA of the CDR3 is TGTGCCATCAGTTCAGGGGGCGGTAGGTACGAGCAGTACTTC.

The V gene is TRBV18, the J gene TRBJ1-5; D gene unclear. The CDR3 consists of 13 residues. Germline V gene sequence: CDR1 KGHSH, CDR2 LQKENI. V lost 5 bases and J lost 3, with 8 bases in between. CDR3 protein: CASSEGNNQPQHF. In nucleotides, the CDR3 is TGTGCCAGCTCAGAGGGTAACAATCAGCCCCAGCATTTT.

The chain carries TRBV9 and TRBJ2-5; TRBD2 matches 8 bases. Germline CDR1 reads SGDLS; CDR2 reads YYNGEE. V gave up 10 bases and J gave up 1 base; unmatched junction bases: 21. The CDR3 spans 18 residues. This CDR3 is CAPSVAGGGGGSQETQYF. CDR3 DNA: TGTGCCCCCAGCGTCGCCGGGGGGGGCGGGGGCTCCCAAGAGACCCAGTACTTC.

The chain joins TRBV28 to TRBJ1-1; D remains unclear. The germline V gene encodes CDR1 MDHEN and CDR2 SYDVKM. Trimming took 5 bases from V and 8 from J, leaving 18 bases between them. This CDR3 comprises 14 residues. CDR3 DNA sequence: TGTGCCAGCAGTGGCAGTCCCCAGGTGACCGAAGCTTTCTTT. The encoded protein is CASSGSPQVTEAFF.

The chain couples TRBV2 to TRBJ2-7; possibly TRBD2 for D (6 bases). Germline values: CDR1 SNHLY, CDR2 FYNNEI. Trimming took off 7 bases at V and 0 bases at J, with 16 bases between the two ends. This CDR3 comprises 15 residues. The CDR3 DNA reads as TGTGCCAGCAACAGCCGGGACTTGAGCTCCTACGAGCAGTACTTC. Residues: CASNSRDLSSYEQYF.

The chain has TRBV28 and TRBJ2-4; D is possibly TRBD2 (7 bases). With 8 bases removed from V and 10 bases from J, the gap between germline ends came to 21 bases. The CDR3 is 14 amino acids. Germline CDR1 is MDHEN and CDR2 is SYDVKM. CDR3 nucleotide sequence: TGTGCCAGCTCCCTTGGGGGGGGGCCCGGGATTCAGTACTTC. Its protein product is CASSLGGGPGIQYF.

The CDR3 protein is CASSAGTGWAYTF. The CDR3 DNA follows: TGTGCCAGTAGTGCGGGGACAGGCTGGGCCTACACCTTC. The V gene is TRBV19, the J gene TRBJ1-2; 8 positions agree with TRBD1. V lost 5 bases, J lost 10 bases, and 9 bases stayed unmatched. Germline lookup yields CDR1 LNHDA and CDR2 SQIVND (reference sequence). There are 13 residues in the CDR3.

The chain carries TRBV10-3 and TRBJ2-7; 9 positions match TRBD1. Germline trimming cut 10 bases from V and 2 bases from J; bases unmatched to any gene: 9. The CDR3 covers 14 residues. CDR1 is ENHRY, CDR2 SYGVKD, per germline. The CDR3, as DNA: TGTGCCACCATACCCGGGACAGGGACCTACGAGCAGTACTTC. This codes for CATIPGTGTYEQYF.

The rearrangement joins TRBV18 to TRBJ1-2; D is unresolved. Germline V gene sequence: CDR1 KGHSH, CDR2 LQKENI. The CDR3 consists of 15 residues. V was trimmed by 2 bases and J by 3 bases, leaving 13 bases between them. The CDR3 protein is CASSPAGTMDYGYTF. CDR3 nucleotide sequence: TGTGCCAGCTCACCAGCAGGCACGATGGACTATGGCTACACCTTC.